This T cell receptor beta chain appears in the sequencing data of a study of blood T cell repertoires in COVID-19. Study context: The origin of the acute and convalescent COVID-19 samples was the United States, Italy and Spain.

Participant-reported clinical history was the basis for cohort assignment. Profiled with immunoSEQ multiplex PCR; TCRdb holds only in-frame clones, not every one. The sample records roughly 400,000 clones, 80% to 90% being singletons. V was clipped by 6 bases and J by 2 bases, with 11 bases between them. Looked up from germline, CDR1 is SQVTM and CDR2 is ANQGSEA. The CDR3 runs 12 residues. The origin of this receptor is a man aged 25-40 years who had recovered from COVID-19. The source material was PBMCs or T cells enriched from blood (not recorded which). This rearrangement joins TRBV29-1 to TRBJ2-7; D might be TRBD2 (5 bases). CDR3 DNA: TGCAGCGTCTCAAGGGAGACCTACGAGCAGTACTTC. Protein product: CSVSRETYEQYF.